Each of the 8 T cell receptor beta chains below was sequenced from the same sample in a study of low-dose radiotherapy and immunotherapy resistance in tumors. Time point described: after trial treatment. Treatment described: LDRT plus nivolumab, ipilimumab, low-dose cyclophosphamide and aspirin (RACIN trial). Alpha and beta chains were covered, as first-strand cDNA relied on TRAV- and TRBV-specific primers. A constant-region primer paired with the V-primer adapter amplified TCRs over about 20 PCR cycles. TCRdb reprocessed the reads via MiXCR and lists one record per CDR3 protein. Among around 80,000 distinct CDR3 sequences listed, 15% to 20% were seen once. The sample was PBMCs, taken after low-dose radiotherapy plus immunotherapy. The receptor source for this set is a male donor with prostate cancer.

This clonotype was detected many times. The chain recombines TRBV5-1 with TRBJ1-3, with 7 nucleotides matching TRBD1. The germline gives CDR1 SGHRS, CDR2 YFSETQ. The V gene end was trimmed by 4 bases and the J gene end by 4 bases; junction bases not matched to a gene: 5. The CDR3 runs 14 residues. DNA for the CDR3: TGCGCCAGCAGCCCGGGGACAGAAGGAAACACCATATATTTT. As protein: CASSPGTEGNTIYF. The complete variable domain, with remaining parts taken from reference TRBV5-1 and TRBJ1-3, reads KAGVTQTPRYLIKTRGQQVTLSCSPISGHRSVSWYQQTPGQGLQFLFEYFSETQRNKGNFPGRFSGRQFSNSRSEMNVSTLELGDSALYLCASSPGTEGNTIYFGEGSWLTVV.

This clonotype was picked up many times. The CDR3 here is CASSLSVGSYNEQFF. The CDR3 nucleotides are TGTGCCAGCAGTTTATCCGTGGGGTCCTACAATGAGCAGTTCTTC. The gene calls are TRBV27 and TRBJ2-1; D not certain. The V gene's germline CDR1 is MNHEY and CDR2 SMNVEV (reference sequence). Trimming removed 0 bases from V and 1 base from J, with 7 bases in between. The CDR3 runs to 15 residues.

This clonotype was found many times. The J gene is TRBJ2-7, the V gene TRBV28, with 12 bases matching TRBD2. The V gene's germline CDR1 is MDHEN and CDR2 SYDVKM. This CDR3 contains 14 residues. Trimming removed 6 bases from V and 5 bases from J; junction bases left unmatched: 5. The CDR3 loop is CASRGLAGIDEQYF. The DNA of the CDR3 is TGTGCCAGCAGAGGACTAGCGGGAATAGACGAGCAGTACTTC.

About this clonotype: At one boundary the junction diverges from the germline segment, which might be a read error. V is TRBV20-1 and J is TRBJ2-6, with a weak D call TRBD1 (5 bases). The CDR3 contains 16 residues. CDR1 is DFQATT, CDR2 SNEGSKA, per germline (reference sequence). The CDR3 here is CSAGKQGGSGANVLTF. DNA of the CDR3: TGCAGTGCTGGAAAGCAGGGCGGCTCTGGGGCGAACGTCCTGACTTTC.

This clonotype was recorded at least ten times. The chain has TRBV28 and TRBJ1-2; D is ambiguous. V gave up 3 bases and J gave up 8 bases, with 13 bases separating them. CDR3 length: 13 residues. Germline V CDR1 and CDR2: MDHEN, SYDVKM. CDR3 sequence: CASSLSGSPGYTF. Here the CDR3 DNA reads TGTGCCAGCAGTTTGTCGGGGTCGCCCGGCTACACCTTC.

J is TRBJ2-7 and V is TRBV28; D unclear. CDR3 length: 14 residues. Germline CDR1 and CDR2: MDHEN and SYDVKM. The V end was cut by 5 bases, the J end by 3 bases, with 14 bases between. DNA of the CDR3: TGTGCCAGCAGTCCTCTCGAGGACCTCTACGAGCAGTACTTC. Translating gives CASSPLEDLYEQYF. Variable domain in full (rest from reference TRBV28 and TRBJ2-7): DVKVTQSSRYLVKRTGEKVFLECVQDMDHENMFWYRQDPGLGLRLIYFSYDVKMKEKGDIPEGYSVSREKKERFSLILESASTNQTSMYLCASSPLEDLYEQYFGPGTRLTVT.

This clonotype was seen repeatedly, ten times or more. V is TRBV28 and J is TRBJ2-3; the D gene is possibly TRBD1 (6 bases). Trimming took off 5 bases at V and 4 bases at J, with 13 bases between the two ends. CDR3 length: 14 amino acids. CDR1 is MDHEN and CDR2 is SYDVKM in the germline V gene. The CDR3 sequence is CASSNTEGADTQYF. As DNA, the CDR3 is TGTGCCAGCAGTAATACCGAGGGGGCAGATACGCAGTATTTT.

Ten or more counts support this clonotype. The CDR3 reads CASSSGGVNTDTQYF. The CDR3 nucleotides are TGTGCCAGCAGCTCCGGTGGGGTAAACACAGATACGCAGTATTTT. This sequence joins TRBV7-9 and TRBJ2-3; D gene unclear. The CDR3 loop spans 15 amino acids. Trimming shortened V by 4 bases and J by 2 bases, and 13 bases separated the two germline ends. Germline CDR1 SEHNR, CDR2 FQNEAQ (reference sequence).